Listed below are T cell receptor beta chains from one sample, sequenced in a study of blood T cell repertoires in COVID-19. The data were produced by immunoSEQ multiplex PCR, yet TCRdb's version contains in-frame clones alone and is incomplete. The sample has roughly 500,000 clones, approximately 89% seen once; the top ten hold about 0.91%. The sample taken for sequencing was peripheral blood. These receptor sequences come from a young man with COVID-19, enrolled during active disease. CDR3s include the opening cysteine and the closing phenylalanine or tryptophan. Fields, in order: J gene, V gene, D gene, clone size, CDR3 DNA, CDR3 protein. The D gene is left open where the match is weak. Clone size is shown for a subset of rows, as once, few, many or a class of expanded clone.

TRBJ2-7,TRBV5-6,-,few,TGTGCCAGCAGCTTAAATAGGGGCTACGAGCAGTACTTC,CASSLNRGYEQYF
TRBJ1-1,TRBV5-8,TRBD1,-,TGTGCCAGCAGCCGAAGACAGGGACCGATGAACACTGAAGCTTTCTTT,CASSRRQGPMNTEAFF
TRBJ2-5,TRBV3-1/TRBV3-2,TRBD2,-,TGTGCCAGCAGTCGACTAGCGGGGGCAGAGACCCAGTACTTC,CASSRLAGAETQYF
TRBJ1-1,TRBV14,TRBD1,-,TGTGCCAGCAGCCAAGCAGGGGGTGAAGCTTTCTTT,CASSQAGGEAFF
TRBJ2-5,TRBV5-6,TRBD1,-,TGTGCCAGCAGCTTGCCTCCCGCAGGGGGCGGGGAGACCCAGTACTTC,CASSLPPAGGGETQYF
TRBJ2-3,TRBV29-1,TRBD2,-,TGCAGCGTCAGGACTAGCGGGGTCGGAGATACGCAGTATTTT,CSVRTSGVGDTQYF
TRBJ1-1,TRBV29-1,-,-,TGCAGCGCCCAGAGGACAGCCGACACTGAAGCTTTCTTT,CSAQRTADTEAFF
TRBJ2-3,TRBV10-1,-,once,TGCGCCAGCAGTGAAACAGCAGATACGCAGTATTTT,CASSETADTQYF
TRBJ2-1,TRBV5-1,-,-,TGCGCCAGCAGCCCGGAGGGGGGGAGTAGCAATGAGCAGTTCTTC,CASSPEGGSSNEQFF
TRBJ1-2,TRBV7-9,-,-,TGTGCCAGCAGCTTAGCTGTCGGCTATGGCTACACCTTC,CASSLAVGYGYTF
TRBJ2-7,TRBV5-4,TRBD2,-,TGTGCCAGCAGCTTGGACCCGGGACTAGGGGCGGCCTACGAGCAGTACTTC,CASSLDPGLGAAYEQYF
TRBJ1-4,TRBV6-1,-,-,TGTGCCAGCAGTGTAACCCGGGGGGCTTTTAATGAAAAACTGTTTTTT,CASSVTRGAFNEKLFF
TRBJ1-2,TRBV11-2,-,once,TGTGCCAGCAGCTTGTCAGATACTAACTATGGCTACACCTTC,CASSLSDTNYGYTF
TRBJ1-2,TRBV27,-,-,TGTGCCAGCAGTTTAAACGTAGGGACAAACTATGGCTACACCTTC,CASSLNVGTNYGYTF
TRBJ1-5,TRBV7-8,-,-,TGTGCCAGCAGCTTAGGGGAGGGGCAGCCCCAGCATTTT,CASSLGEGQPQHF
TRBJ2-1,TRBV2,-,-,TGTGCCAGCAGTGTAAATGAGCAGTTCTTC,CASSVNEQFF
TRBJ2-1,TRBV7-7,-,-,TGTGCCAGCAGCTTAGGGGGACTGGCACACCGGGAGGAGCAGTTCTTC,CASSLGGLAHREEQFF
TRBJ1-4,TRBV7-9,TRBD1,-,TGTGCCAGCAGCCGCGGGACAGACCCTAATGAAAAACTGTTTTTT,CASSRGTDPNEKLFF
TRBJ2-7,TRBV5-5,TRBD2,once,TGTGCCAGCAGCCTAAGCCTAACACTAGCGGGGGTGTATGAGCAGTACTTC,CASSLSLTLAGVYEQYF
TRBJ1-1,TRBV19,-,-,TGTGCCAGTCGGTTTAGGGGCGACAGCCACACTGAAGCTTTCTTT,CASRFRGDSHTEAFF
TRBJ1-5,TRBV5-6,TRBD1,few,TGTGCCAGCAGCTACCGGGACAGCATGCGGCCCCAGCATTTT,CASSYRDSMRPQHF
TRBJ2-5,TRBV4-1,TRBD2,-,TGCGCCAGCAGCCAACTAGCGGGCGAGACCCAGTACTTC,CASSQLAGETQYF
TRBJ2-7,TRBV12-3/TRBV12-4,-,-,TGTGCCAGCAGTGAAGCTTCCTACGAGCAGTACTTC,CASSEASYEQYF
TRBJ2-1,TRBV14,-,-,TGTGCCAGCGCCGCTAGCGCTGAGCAGTTCTTC,CASAASAEQFF
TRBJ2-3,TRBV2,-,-,TGTGCCAGCAGTGCTCGGGGACTCCATCTATATTTT,CASSARGLHLYF
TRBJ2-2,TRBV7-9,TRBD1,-,TGTGCCAGCACCCGGGACAGGGGCGTCACCGGGGAGCTGTTTTTT,CASTRDRGVTGELFF
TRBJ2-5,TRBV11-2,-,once,TGTGCCAGCAGAAACCCCCGGCGGCAAGAGACCCAGTACTTC,CASRNPRRQETQYF
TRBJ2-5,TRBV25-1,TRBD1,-,TGTGCCAGCAGTGAGACAGGGCCGGGGACCCAGTACTTC,CASSETGPGTQYF
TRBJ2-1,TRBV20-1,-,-,TGCAGTGCTAGTTTCCGGGTCAGAGGTAATGAGCAGTTCTTC,CSASFRVRGNEQFF
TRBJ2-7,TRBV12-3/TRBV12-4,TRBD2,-,TGTGCCAGCAGTTTAACTAGCGGGAGCGAGCAGTACTTC,CASSLTSGSEQYF
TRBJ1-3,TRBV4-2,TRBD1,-,TGTGCCAGCAGCCAGGCGACAGGGGAGGGTGGAAACACCATATATTTT,CASSQATGEGGNTIYF
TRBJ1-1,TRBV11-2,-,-,TGTGCCAGCAGCCCCTTTGACAGACCTGAAGCTTTCTTT,CASSPFDRPEAFF
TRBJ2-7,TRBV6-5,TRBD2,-,TGTGCCAGCAGTTCAGCGGGAGGCTACGAGCAGTACTTC,CASSSAGGYEQYF
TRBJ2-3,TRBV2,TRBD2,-,TGTGCCAGCCTGAGGACTAGTAACACAGATACGCAGTATTTT,CASLRTSNTDTQYF
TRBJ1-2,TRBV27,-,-,TGTGCCAGCAGCCTCATGGGGAGGAATAACTATGGCTACACCTTC,CASSLMGRNNYGYTF
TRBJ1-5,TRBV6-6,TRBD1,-,TGTGCCAGCAGTTCCTCAGGGGGCGTGCTCAATCAGCCCCAGCATTTT,CASSSSGGVLNQPQHF
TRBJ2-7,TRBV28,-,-,TGTGCCAGCAGTTTATGGGGTGGAGCCGGGACACCTACCTACGAGCAGTACTTC,CASSLWGGAGTPTYEQYF
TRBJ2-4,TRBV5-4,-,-,TGTGCCAGCAGCCGAAGTCGGGAGTACGGCAAAAACATTCAGTACTTC,CASSRSREYGKNIQYF
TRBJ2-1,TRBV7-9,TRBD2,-,TGTGCCAGCAGCGGGACTAGCGAGAACTACAATGAGCAGTTCTTC,CASSGTSENYNEQFF
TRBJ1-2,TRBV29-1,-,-,TGCAGCGTTGAATACCCCTCAGGGGTTGGCTACACCTTC,CSVEYPSGVGYTF
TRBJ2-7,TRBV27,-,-,TGTGCCAGCAGTTTATCTGGTAATCCGGCCTACGAGCAGTACTTC,CASSLSGNPAYEQYF
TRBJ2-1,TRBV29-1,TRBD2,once,TGCAGCGTTGCTACGGGGGGGGCGAAGAATGAGCAGTTCTTC,CSVATGGAKNEQFF
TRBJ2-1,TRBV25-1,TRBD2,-,TGTGCCAGCAAAGCTAGCGGGACTTACAATGAGCAGTTCTTC,CASKASGTYNEQFF
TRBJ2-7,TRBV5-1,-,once,TGCGCCAGCAGCTTGGAGCCCCGCTCTCTGATAGAGCAGTACTTC,CASSLEPRSLIEQYF
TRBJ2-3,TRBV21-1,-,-,TGTGCCAGCAGCAAACTAGGAAGGCGGGAGGGCTTAGATACGCAGTATTTT,CASSKLGRREGLDTQYF
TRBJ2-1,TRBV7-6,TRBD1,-,TGTGCCAGCAGCCTCCACGGACAGGCTAGCTCCTACAATGAGCAGTTCTTC,CASSLHGQASSYNEQFF
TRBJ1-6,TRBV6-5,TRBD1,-,TGTGCCAGCGGAGGCCGGGACAGGCGATCACCCCTCCACTTT,CASGGRDRRSPLHF
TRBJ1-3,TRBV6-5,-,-,TGTGCCAGCAGCACGGGGGCTGGAAACACCATATATTTT,CASSTGAGNTIYF
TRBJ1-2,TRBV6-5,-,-,TGTGCCAGCAGTCCCGGTTGGGGGGATGGTGATGGCTACACCTTC,CASSPGWGDGDGYTF
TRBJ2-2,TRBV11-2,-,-,TGTGCCAGCAGCTTAATGGGCCAGGGCTCCGGGGAGCTGTTTTTT,CASSLMGQGSGELFF